This T cell receptor (beta chain) emerged from a study of cytomegalovirus exposure and HLA in healthy donors. Note on this clone: Its antigen is unknown.

Findings of the study overall: Presence/absence analyses rested on an assumption that sequencing depth was roughly uniform across donors. Listed as cytomegalovirus-associated were 164 TCR beta chains. Later analysis placed DRB1 highest and HLA-C lowest in TCR association rates, which differed by HLA locus.

The PCR contained 60 Vbeta and 13 Jbeta primers. Sequenced by immunoSEQ multiplex PCR; TCRdb stores in-frame clones only, minus some. Of approximately 240,000 clones in the sample, just over 75% are singletons; the top ten hold 2.5% to 3.5%. The CDR3 spans 15 residues. CDR1 and CDR2 (germline): LNHDA, SQIVND (reference sequence). The V end lost 1 base, the J end lost 0 bases, and 9 bases lay between the germline ends. The chain combines TRBV19 with TRBJ1-1; D possibly corresponds to TRBD1 (5 bases). Sequences were obtained from PBMCs. The TCR originated in an older woman in good health and CMV-seropositive. The CDR3 coding sequence is TGTGCCAGTAGTATAGGGGGCACGGTGAACACTGAAGCTTTCTTT. Protein sequence: CASSIGGTVNTEAFF.